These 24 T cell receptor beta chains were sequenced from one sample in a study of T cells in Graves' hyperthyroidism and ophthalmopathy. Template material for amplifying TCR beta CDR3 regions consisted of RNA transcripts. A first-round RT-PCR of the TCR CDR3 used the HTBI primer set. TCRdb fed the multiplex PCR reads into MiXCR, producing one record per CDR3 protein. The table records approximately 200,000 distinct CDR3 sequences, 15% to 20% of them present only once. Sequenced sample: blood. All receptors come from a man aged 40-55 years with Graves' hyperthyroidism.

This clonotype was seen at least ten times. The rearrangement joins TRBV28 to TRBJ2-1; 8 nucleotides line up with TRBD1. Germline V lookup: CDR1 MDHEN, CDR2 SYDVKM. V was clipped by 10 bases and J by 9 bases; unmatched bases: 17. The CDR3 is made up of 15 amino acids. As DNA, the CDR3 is TGTGCCACCCCAAGTTTAGTGACAGGGGACCCTGAGCAGTTCTTC. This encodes CATPSLVTGDPEQFF. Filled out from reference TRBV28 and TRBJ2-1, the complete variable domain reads DVKVTQSSRYLVKRTGEKVFLECVQDMDHENMFWYRQDPGLGLRLIYFSYDVKMKEKGDIPEGYSVSREKKERFSLILESASTNQTSMYLCATPSLVTGDPEQFFGPGTRLTVL.

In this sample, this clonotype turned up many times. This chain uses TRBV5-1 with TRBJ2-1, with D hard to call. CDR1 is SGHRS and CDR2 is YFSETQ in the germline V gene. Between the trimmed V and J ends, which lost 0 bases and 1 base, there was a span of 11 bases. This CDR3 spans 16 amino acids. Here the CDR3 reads CASSLEGQASYNEQFF. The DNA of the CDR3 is TGCGCCAGCAGCTTGGAAGGGCAGGCATCCTACAATGAGCAGTTCTTC.

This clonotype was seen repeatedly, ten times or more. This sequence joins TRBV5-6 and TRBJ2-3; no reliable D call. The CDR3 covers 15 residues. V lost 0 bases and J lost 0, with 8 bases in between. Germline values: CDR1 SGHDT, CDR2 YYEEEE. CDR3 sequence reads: CASSLDRSSTDTQYF. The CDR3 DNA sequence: TGTGCCAGCAGCTTGGACCGATCTAGCACAGATACGCAGTATTTT.

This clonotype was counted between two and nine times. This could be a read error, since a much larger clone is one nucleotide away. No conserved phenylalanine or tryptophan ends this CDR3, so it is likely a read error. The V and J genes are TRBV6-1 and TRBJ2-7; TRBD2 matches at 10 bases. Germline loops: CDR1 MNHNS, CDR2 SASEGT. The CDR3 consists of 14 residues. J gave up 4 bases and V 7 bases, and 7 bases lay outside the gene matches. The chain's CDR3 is CASKSGGANYEQYL. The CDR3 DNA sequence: TGTGCCAGCAAAAGCGGGGGGGCGAATTACGAGCAGTACCTC.

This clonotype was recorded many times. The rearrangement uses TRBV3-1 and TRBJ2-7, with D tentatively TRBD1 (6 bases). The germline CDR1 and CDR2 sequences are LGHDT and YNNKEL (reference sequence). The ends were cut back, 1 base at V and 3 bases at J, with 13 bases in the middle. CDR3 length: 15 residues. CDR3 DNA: TGTGCCAGCAGCCAAGGACAGGTCCGGGGCTACGAGCAGTACTTC. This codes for CASSQGQVRGYEQYF.

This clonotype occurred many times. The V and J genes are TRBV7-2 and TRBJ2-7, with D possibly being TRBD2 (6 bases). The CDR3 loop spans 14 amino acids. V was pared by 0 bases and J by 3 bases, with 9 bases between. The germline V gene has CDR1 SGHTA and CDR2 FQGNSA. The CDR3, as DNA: TGTGCCAGCAGCTTAGCAAGGGAGGACTACGAGCAGTACTTC. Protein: CASSLAREDYEQYF. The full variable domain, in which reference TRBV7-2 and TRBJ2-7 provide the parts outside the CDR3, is GAGVSQSPSNKVTEKGKDVELRCDPISGHTALYWYRQSLGQGLEFLIYFQGNSAPDKSGLPSDRFSAERTGGSVSTLTIQRTQQEDSAVYLCASSLAREDYEQYFGPGTRLTVT.

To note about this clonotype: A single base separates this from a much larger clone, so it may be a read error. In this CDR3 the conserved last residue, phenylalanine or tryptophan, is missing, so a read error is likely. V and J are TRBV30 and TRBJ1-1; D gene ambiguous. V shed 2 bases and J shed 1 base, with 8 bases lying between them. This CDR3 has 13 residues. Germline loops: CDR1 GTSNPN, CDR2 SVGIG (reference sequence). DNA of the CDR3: TGTGCCTGGAGTACTGGCGAGAACACTGAAGCTTTCCTT. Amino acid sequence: CAWSTGENTEAFL.

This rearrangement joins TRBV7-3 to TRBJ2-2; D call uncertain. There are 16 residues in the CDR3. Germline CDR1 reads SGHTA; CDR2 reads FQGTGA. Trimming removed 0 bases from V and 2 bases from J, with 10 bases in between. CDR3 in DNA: TGTGCCAGCAGCTTAACTGGTAGTCGCAACACCGGGGAGCTGTTTTTT. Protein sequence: CASSLTGSRNTGELFF.

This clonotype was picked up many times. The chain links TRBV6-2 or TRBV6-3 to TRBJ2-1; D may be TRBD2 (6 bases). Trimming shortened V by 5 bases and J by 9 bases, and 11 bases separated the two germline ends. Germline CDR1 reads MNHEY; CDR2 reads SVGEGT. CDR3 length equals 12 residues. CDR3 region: CASSTRRGEQFF. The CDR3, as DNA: TGTGCCAGCAGTACCAGGAGGGGTGAGCAGTTCTTC.

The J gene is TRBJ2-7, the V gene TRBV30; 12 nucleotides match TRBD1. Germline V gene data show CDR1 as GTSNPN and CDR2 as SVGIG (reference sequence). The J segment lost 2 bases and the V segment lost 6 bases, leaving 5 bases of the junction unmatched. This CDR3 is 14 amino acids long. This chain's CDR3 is CACFGTGGPYEQYF. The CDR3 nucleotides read TGTGCCTGCTTCGGGACAGGGGGCCCCTACGAGCAGTACTTC.

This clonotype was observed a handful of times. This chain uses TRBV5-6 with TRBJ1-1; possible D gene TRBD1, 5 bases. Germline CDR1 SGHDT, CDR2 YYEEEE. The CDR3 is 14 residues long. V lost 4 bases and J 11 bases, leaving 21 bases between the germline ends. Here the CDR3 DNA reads TGTGCCAGCAGCCAGAGGGGCTGGGATATAGTCGCTTTCTTT. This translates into CASSQRGWDIVAFF.

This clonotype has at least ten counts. The CDR3 region is CASSPSGSVETEAFF. Here the CDR3 DNA reads TGTGCCAGCTCACCCTCAGGGAGTGTGGAAACTGAAGCTTTCTTT. The chain has TRBV18 and TRBJ1-1; a weak D match, TRBD1 (5 bases). This CDR3 spans 15 amino acids. Germline lookup yields CDR1 KGHSH and CDR2 LQKENI. V shed 3 bases and J shed 5 bases, with 16 bases lying between them. Full variable domain (missing parts from reference TRBV18 and TRBJ1-1): NAGVMQNPRHLVRRRGQEARLRCSPMKGHSHVYWYRQLPEEGLKFMVYLQKENIIDESGMPKERFSAEFPKEGPSILRIQQVVRGDSAAYFCASSPSGSVETEAFFGQGTRLTVV.

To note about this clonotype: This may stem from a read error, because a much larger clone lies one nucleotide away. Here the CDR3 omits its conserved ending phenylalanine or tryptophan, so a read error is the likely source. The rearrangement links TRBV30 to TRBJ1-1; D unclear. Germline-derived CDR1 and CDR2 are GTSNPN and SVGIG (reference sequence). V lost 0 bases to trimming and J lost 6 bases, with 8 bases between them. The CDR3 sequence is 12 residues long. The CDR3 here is CAWSVRSAEAFI. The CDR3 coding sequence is TGTGCCTGGAGTGTTCGCTCCGCTGAAGCTTTCATT.

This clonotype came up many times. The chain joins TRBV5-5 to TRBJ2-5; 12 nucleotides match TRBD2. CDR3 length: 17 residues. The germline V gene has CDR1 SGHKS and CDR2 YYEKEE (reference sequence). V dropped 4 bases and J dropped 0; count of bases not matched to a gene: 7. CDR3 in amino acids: CASSPGLAGLYQETQYF. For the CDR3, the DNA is TGTGCCAGCAGCCCGGGACTAGCGGGCCTTTACCAAGAGACCCAGTACTTC.

The CDR3 here is CASSLEPGNNEKLFF. The CDR3 DNA reads TGCGCCAGCAGCTTGGAGCCGGGTAATAATGAAAAACTGTTTTTT. The chain couples TRBV5-1 to TRBJ1-4; no reliable D call. This CDR3 comprises 15 residues. The germline V gene has CDR1 SGHRS and CDR2 YFSETQ. Trimming removed 0 bases from V and 4 bases from J, with 10 bases in between.

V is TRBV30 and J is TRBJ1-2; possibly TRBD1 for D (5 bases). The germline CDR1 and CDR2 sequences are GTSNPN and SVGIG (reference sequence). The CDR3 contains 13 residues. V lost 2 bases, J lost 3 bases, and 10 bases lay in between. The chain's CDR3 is CAWSSGGDYGYTF. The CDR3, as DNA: TGTGCCTGGAGTAGCGGGGGGGACTATGGCTACACCTTC. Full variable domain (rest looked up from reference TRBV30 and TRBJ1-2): SQTIHQWPATLVQPVGSPLSLECTVEGTSNPNLYWYRQAAGRGLQLLFYSVGIGQISSEVPQNLSASRPQDRQFILSSKKLLLSDSGFYLCAWSSGGDYGYTFGSGTRLTVV.

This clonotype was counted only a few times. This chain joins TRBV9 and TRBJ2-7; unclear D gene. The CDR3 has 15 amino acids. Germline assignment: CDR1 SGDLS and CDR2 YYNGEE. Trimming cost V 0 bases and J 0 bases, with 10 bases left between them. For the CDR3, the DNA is TGTGCCAGCAGCGTAGATTGGGGTAGCTCCTACGAGCAGTACTTC. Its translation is CASSVDWGSSYEQYF.

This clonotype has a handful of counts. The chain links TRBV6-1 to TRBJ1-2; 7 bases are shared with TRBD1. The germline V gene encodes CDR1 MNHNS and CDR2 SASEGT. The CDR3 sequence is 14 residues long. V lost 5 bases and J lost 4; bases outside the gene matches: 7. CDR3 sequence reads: CASSKQTGRYGYTF. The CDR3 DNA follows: TGTGCCAGCAGTAAGCAGACAGGGCGCTATGGCTACACCTTC.

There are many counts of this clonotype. The CDR3, as DNA: TGTGCCAGCAGAACCGCACGGGAGTCTAGCAATCAGCCCCAGCATTTT. This sequence encodes CASRTARESSNQPQHF. The rearrangement links TRBV6-1 to TRBJ1-5; D not resolved. Germline V gene lookup returns CDR1 MNHNS and CDR2 SASEGT. The V end lost 6 bases, the J end lost 0 bases, and 15 bases lay between the germline ends. The CDR3 spans 16 residues.

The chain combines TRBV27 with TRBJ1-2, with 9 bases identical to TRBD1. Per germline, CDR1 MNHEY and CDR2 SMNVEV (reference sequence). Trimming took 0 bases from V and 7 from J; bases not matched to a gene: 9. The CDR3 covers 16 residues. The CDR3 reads CASSLSLGDRVGGYTF. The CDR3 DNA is TGTGCCAGCAGTTTATCGTTGGGGGACAGGGTGGGTGGCTACACCTTC.

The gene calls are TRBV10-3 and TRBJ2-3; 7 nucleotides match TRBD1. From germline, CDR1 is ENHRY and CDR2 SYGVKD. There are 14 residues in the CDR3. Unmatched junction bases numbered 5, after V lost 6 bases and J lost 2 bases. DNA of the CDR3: TGTGCCATCAGCATCAGGGGGAACACAGATACGCAGTATTTT. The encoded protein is CAISIRGNTDTQYF.

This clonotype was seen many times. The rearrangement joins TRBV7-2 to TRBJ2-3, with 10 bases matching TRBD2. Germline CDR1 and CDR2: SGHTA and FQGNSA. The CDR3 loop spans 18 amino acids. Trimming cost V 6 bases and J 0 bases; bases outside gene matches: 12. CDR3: CASRTHSASGGSTDTQYF. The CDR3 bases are TGTGCCAGCAGAACCCACTCGGCTAGCGGGGGTAGCACAGATACGCAGTATTTT.

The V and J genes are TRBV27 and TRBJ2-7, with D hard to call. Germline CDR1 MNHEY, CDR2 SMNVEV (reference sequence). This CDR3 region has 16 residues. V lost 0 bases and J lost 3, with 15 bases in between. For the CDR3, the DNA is TGTGCCAGCAGTTTATCAGTCAGCGAAGAATTCTACGAGCAGTACTTC. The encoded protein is CASSLSVSEEFYEQYF.

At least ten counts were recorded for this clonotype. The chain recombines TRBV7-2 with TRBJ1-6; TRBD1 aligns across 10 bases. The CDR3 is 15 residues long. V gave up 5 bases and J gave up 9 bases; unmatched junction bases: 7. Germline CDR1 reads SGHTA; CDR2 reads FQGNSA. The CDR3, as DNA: TGTGCCAGCAGCACCGACAGGGGGCCCTTTTCACCCCTCCACTTT. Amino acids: CASSTDRGPFSPLHF. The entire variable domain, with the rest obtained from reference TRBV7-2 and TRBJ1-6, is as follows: GAGVSQSPSNKVTEKGKDVELRCDPISGHTALYWYRQSLGQGLEFLIYFQGNSAPDKSGLPSDRFSAERTGGSVSTLTIQRTQQEDSAVYLCASSTDRGPFSPLHFGNGTRLTVT.